This passage covers 30 T cell receptor beta chains from one sample sequenced in a study of blood T cell repertoires in COVID-19. Measured with immunoSEQ multiplex PCR; TCRdb has only the in-frame clones, and not every one. There are roughly 100,000 clones in the sample; about four fifths occur only once, and approximately 15% lies in the top ten. The sample consisted of peripheral blood. The receptors here all came from a woman aged 80 or over with acute or convalescent COVID-19.

Written as DNA, the CDR3 is TGTGCCAGCATCCAGACAGGGGGATTGACTGAAGCTTTCTTT. Translating gives CASIQTGGLTEAFF. The chain carries TRBV7-2 and TRBJ1-1; TRBD1 aligns across 9 bases. The germline CDR1 and CDR2 sequences are SGHTA and FQGNSA. CDR3 length: 14 residues. The V and J ends lost 7 bases and 5 bases, in that order; junction bases with no gene match: 8.

The rearrangement links TRBV28 to TRBJ2-7; TRBD1 matches at 7 bases. Per the germline V gene, CDR1 is MDHEN and CDR2 is SYDVKM. This CDR3 region has 13 residues. V shed 8 bases, J shed 3 bases, and the junction held 7 bases outside the gene matches. For the CDR3, the DNA is TGTGCCAGCGCCCCGGGACAGAGCTACGAGCAGTACTTC. This gives the protein CASAPGQSYEQYF.

The V gene is TRBV5-8, the J gene TRBJ2-7; 8 bases fit TRBD1. From germline, CDR1 is SGHTS and CDR2 YDEGEE. The CDR3 has 13 residues. CDR3 coding DNA: TGTGCCAGCAGCTTACCTCCGGGACAGGCGCTACTCGTC. This gives the protein CASSLPPGQALLV.

The chain links TRBV7-2 to TRBJ2-7; D unclear. Germline CDR1 is SGHTA and CDR2 is FQGNSA. The CDR3 is 11 residues long. CDR3 residues: CASSLRQTYVV. CDR3 DNA sequence: TGTGCCAGCAGCTTAAGACAAACGTACGTCGTC.

This clone has a handful of counts. This chain joins TRBV6-6 and TRBJ2-1; D might be TRBD2 (5 bases). The V end was cut by 4 bases, the J end by 6 bases, with 19 bases between. This CDR3 is 16 amino acids long. Germline values: CDR1 MNHNY, CDR2 SVGAGI (reference sequence). The CDR3 bases are TGTGCCAGCAGTTCCTTAACTAGAAGGGCGGCCAATGAGCAGTTCTTC. Translating it yields CASSSLTRRAANEQFF.

The chain employs TRBV6-6 and TRBJ2-2; 9 bases map to TRBD1. V gave up 10 bases and J gave up 4 bases; unmatched junction bases: 4. Germline assignment: CDR1 MNHNY and CDR2 SVGAGI (reference sequence). The CDR3 sequence is 13 residues long. CDR3 sequence (DNA): TGTGCCACCAAGACAGGGGGCACCGGGGAGCTGTTTTTT. This gives the protein CATKTGGTGELFF.

This clone occurred once. The rearrangement joins TRBV12-3 or TRBV12-4 to TRBJ2-5; tentative D call: TRBD2 (6 bases). Trimming took off 5 bases at V and 0 bases at J, with 7 bases between the two ends. The CDR3 sequence is 13 residues long. Written as DNA, the CDR3 is TGTGCCAGCAGTGCGGGACACCAAGAGACCCAGTACTTC. Translating it yields CASSAGHQETQYF.

V gene TRBV24-1 combines with J gene TRBJ2-1, with D perhaps matching TRBD1 (6 bases). Trimming removed 0 bases from V and 3 bases from J, with 11 bases in between. Germline CDR1 and CDR2: KGHDR and SFDVKD. The CDR3 has 16 amino acids. The CDR3: CATSDLRAGDYNEQFF. Written as DNA, the CDR3 is TGTGCCACCAGTGATTTGCGGGCAGGGGACTACAATGAGCAGTTCTTC.

The V gene is TRBV5-5, the J gene TRBJ1-4; a weak D match, TRBD1 (5 bases). Germline loops: CDR1 SGHKS, CDR2 YYEKEE (reference sequence). The CDR3 consists of 15 residues. Trimming took off 3 bases at V and 4 bases at J, with 13 bases between the two ends. Written as DNA, the CDR3 is TGTGCCAGCAGCTCCCGGGACTCCCTTAATGAAAAACTGTTTTTT. Its protein is CASSSRDSLNEKLFF.

V usage is TRBV4-2 and J usage is TRBJ1-5, with a tentative D call TRBD1 (5 bases). Trimming took off 0 bases at V and 5 bases at J, with 14 bases between the two ends. Germline V gene sequence: CDR1 LGHNA, CDR2 YNFKEQ. The CDR3 has 16 amino acids. CDR3 protein: CASSQDPGQAYQPQHF. The CDR3 bases are TGTGCCAGCAGCCAAGATCCAGGGCAGGCCTATCAGCCCCAGCATTTT.

The V and J genes are TRBV24-1 and TRBJ2-7, with 7 bases that match TRBD1. This CDR3 is 15 amino acids long. After removal of 6 bases from V and 3 bases from J, the junction contained 10 bases not matched to a gene. Germline V gene data show CDR1 as KGHDR and CDR2 as SFDVKD. DNA of the CDR3: TGTGCCACCAGTCCCCAGGCGACAGGGATCTACGAGCAGTACGTC. Encoded protein: CATSPQATGIYEQYV.

This clone was counted a single time. CDR3 in amino acids: CATVGTAVRWMGYTF. CDR3 coding DNA: TGTGCCACCGTAGGGACAGCTGTGAGATGGATGGGCTACACCTTC. The chain couples TRBV28 to TRBJ1-2; 7 nucleotides match TRBD1. After removal of 10 bases from V and 8 bases from J, the junction contained 19 bases not matched to a gene. The CDR3 covers 15 residues. Germline CDR1 is MDHEN and CDR2 is SYDVKM.

V gene TRBV20-1 combines with J gene TRBJ1-5; D remains ambiguous. This CDR3 region has 13 residues. Between the trimmed V and J ends, which lost 3 bases and 9 bases, there was a span of 15 bases. Germline CDR1 is DFQATT and CDR2 is SNEGSKA (reference sequence). For the CDR3, the DNA is TGCAGTGCTAGTCGACGACCTGAGGGGCCCCAGCATTTT. Translation gives CSASRRPEGPQHF.

V and J are TRBV9 and TRBJ2-3; D is perhaps TRBD2 (6 bases). The CDR3 is 14 amino acids. Germline V gene sequence: CDR1 SGDLS, CDR2 YYNGEE. The V and J ends lost 3 bases and 0 bases respectively, with 8 bases between them. CDR3 nucleotide sequence: TGTGCCAGCAGCGAGGGACTTAGCACAGATACGCAGTATTTT. Translated, it gives CASSEGLSTDTQYF.

The chain combines TRBV6-1 with TRBJ1-4; 8 bases map to TRBD1. Germline-derived CDR1 and CDR2 are MNHNS and SASEGT. The J segment lost 7 bases and the V segment lost 0 bases, leaving 1 base of the junction unmatched. The length of the CDR3 is 14 residues. The CDR3 DNA sequence: TGTGCCAGCAGTGAAGCGACAGGGGTTGAAAAACTGTTTTTT. Its protein product is CASSEATGVEKLFF.

The V and J genes are TRBV3-1 (or the pseudogene TRBV3-2) and TRBJ1-1; D is ambiguous. Germline CDR1 LGHDT, CDR2 YNNKEL (reference sequence). With 0 bases removed from V and 3 bases from J, the gap between germline ends came to 14 bases. The CDR3 is 16 residues long. CDR3 amino acids: CASSQEGVGKYTEAFF. The CDR3 DNA reads as TGTGCCAGCAGCCAAGAAGGAGTAGGCAAGTACACTGAAGCTTTCTTT.

This clone has a single count. This chain uses TRBV10-1 with TRBJ2-1; weak D call: TRBD2 (5 bases). Trimming pared 6 bases from V and 12 bases from J, leaving 12 bases between. Germline V lookup: CDR1 WNHNN, CDR2 SYGVQD (reference sequence). This CDR3 contains 11 residues. The CDR3: CASSGLRGQFF. As DNA, the CDR3 is TGCGCCAGCAGCGGTCTTCGGGGGCAGTTCTTC.

In this sample, this clone turned up once. The chain is built from TRBV29-1 and TRBJ1-2, with 8 bases identical to TRBD1. V gave up 2 bases and J gave up 4 bases; unmatched junction bases: 6. The CDR3 consists of 14 residues. Per germline, CDR1 SQVTM and CDR2 ANQGSEA. The CDR3 is CSVESQGAGYGYTF. Written as DNA, the CDR3 is TGCAGCGTTGAAAGTCAGGGGGCCGGCTATGGCTACACCTTC.

V is TRBV5-6 and J is TRBJ2-1; no reliable D call. Germline V CDR1 and CDR2: SGHDT, YYEEEE. Deletions cut 0 bases from V and 0 bases from J, with 7 bases between. The CDR3 spans 15 residues. The CDR3 is CASSLAPSSYNEQFF. The CDR3 DNA follows: TGTGCCAGCAGCTTGGCCCCCAGCTCCTACAATGAGCAGTTCTTC.

The chain joins TRBV14 to TRBJ2-1; possibly TRBD2 for D (7 bases). V dropped 2 bases and J dropped 4 bases, with 21 bases sitting between them. Germline V gives CDR1 SGHDN, CDR2 FVKESK. CDR3 length: 18 residues. CDR3 sequence reads: CASSQRGAIAGAYNEQFF. For the CDR3, the DNA is TGTGCCAGCAGCCAAAGGGGGGCCATAGCGGGTGCTTACAATGAGCAGTTCTTC.

The V call is TRBV2, the J call TRBJ2-5; the match to TRBD1 covers 8 bases. Germline-derived CDR1 and CDR2 are SNHLY and FYNNEI. Losses at the gene ends were 2 bases for V and 2 bases for J; bases not matched to a gene: 7. The CDR3 covers 16 residues. The DNA of the CDR3 is TGTGCCAGCAGTGAAATAGGACAGGGTCTACAAGAGACCCAGTACTTC. Translating it yields CASSEIGQGLQETQYF.

The chain combines TRBV3-1 (or the pseudogene TRBV3-2) with TRBJ1-2; 9 bases fit TRBD1. The CDR3 is 16 residues long. Germline CDR1 and CDR2: LGHDT and YNNKEL (reference sequence). With V trimmed by 6 bases and J by 4 bases, 12 bases remained unmatched. In nucleotides, the CDR3 is TGTGCCAGCAGGGGGACAGGGACTACAACTCCCTATGGCTACACCTTC. It codes for CASRGTGTTTPYGYTF.

The chain has TRBV18 and TRBJ1-1, with 7 bases matching TRBD1. Trimming cost V 1 base and J 1 base; bases outside gene matches: 0. From germline, CDR1 is KGHSH and CDR2 LQKENI. The CDR3 is 14 amino acids. The DNA of the CDR3 is TGTGCCAGCTCACCACAGGGGGCGAACACTGAAGCTTTCTTT. Its translation is CASSPQGANTEAFF.

The V and J genes are TRBV24-1 and TRBJ2-7, with 7 bases identical to TRBD2. This CDR3 spans 16 amino acids. Per germline, CDR1 KGHDR and CDR2 SFDVKD. The junction had 13 bases not matched to a gene; V was cut back by 6 bases and J by 3 bases. The DNA for the CDR3 is TGTGCCACCAGTCCCATGAATCCGGGACTATACTACGAGCAGTACTTC. Translation: CATSPMNPGLYYEQYF.

V and J are TRBV30 and TRBJ2-1, with D possibly matching TRBD1 (5 bases). Germline-derived CDR1 and CDR2 are GTSNPN and SVGIG (reference sequence). This CDR3 contains 14 residues. The V gene lost 1 base and the J gene lost 5 bases, with 12 bases spanning the gap. The CDR3 sequence: CAWSGGPSDNEQFF. In nucleotides, the CDR3 is TGTGCCTGGAGTGGGGGCCCGTCAGACAATGAGCAGTTCTTC.

The rearrangement uses TRBV11-3 and TRBJ2-1; D not certain. Germline V lookup: CDR1 SGHNT, CDR2 YENEEA. V dropped 3 bases and J dropped 9 bases, with 15 bases sitting between them. The CDR3 length is 14 residues. The CDR3 DNA reads TGTGCCAGCAGCTTGGGCAGGTCTTCGGCTGAGCAGTTCTTC. The encoded protein is CASSLGRSSAEQFF.

The chain joins TRBV7-9 to TRBJ1-2; possibly TRBD1 for D (6 bases). Trimming removed 4 bases at V and 0 bases at J, with 15 bases between. This CDR3 has 16 amino acids. Per germline, CDR1 SEHNR and CDR2 FQNEAQ (reference sequence). The CDR3 region has the DNA TGTGCCAGCAGCTCCCCAGACAGGTTGTCTAACTATGGCTACACCTTC. Translation gives CASSSPDRLSNYGYTF.

CDR3 sequence: CASSYIQGLGELFF. CDR3 DNA sequence: TGTGCCAGCAGTTACATCCAGGGGCTCGGGGAGCTGTTTTTT. The chain combines TRBV6-2 or TRBV6-3 with TRBJ2-2, with D tentatively TRBD1 (6 bases). The CDR3 sequence is 14 residues long. The germline gives CDR1 MNHEY, CDR2 SVGEGT. Deletions cut 2 bases from V and 7 bases from J, with 11 bases between.

As DNA, the CDR3 is TGTGCCAGCAGCGTACCGGGACAGGGTTCCGCCCAGTACTTC. Protein sequence: CASSVPGQGSAQYF. The chain employs TRBV5-4 and TRBJ2-5, with 9 bases that match TRBD1. Losses at the gene ends were 4 bases for V and 9 bases for J; bases not matched to a gene: 10. The length of the CDR3 is 14 residues. Per the germline V gene, CDR1 is SGHNT and CDR2 is YYREEE (reference sequence).

This sequence joins TRBV10-3 and TRBJ2-1; tentative D call: TRBD1 (6 bases). This CDR3 is built from 16 residues. Trimming cost V 10 bases and J 5 bases, with 24 bases left between them. Germline CDR1 ENHRY, CDR2 SYGVKD. The CDR3 region is CATATLGPQGNNEQFF. Here the CDR3 DNA reads TGTGCCACCGCCACCCTGGGACCACAGGGTAACAATGAGCAGTTCTTC.